One sample yielded the 30 T cell receptor beta chains listed below, sequenced in a study of graft-versus-host responses after intestinal transplantation. What these receptors recognize is not known. Assay used: immunoSEQ multiplex PCR; TCRdb lists only in-frame clones, some missing. The sample has about 110,000 clones; around 93% are singletons. The sequenced sample was unstimulated CD8+ T cells sorted from spleen or lymph node cells, obtained before intestinal transplant. The source is a human donor who received an intestinal transplant.

CDR3 region: CASSYPGQVTEAFF. The DNA of the CDR3 is TGTGCCAGCAGTTACCCAGGGCAGGTCACTGAAGCTTTCTTT. The chain has TRBV6-5 and TRBJ1-1, with D perhaps matching TRBD1 (5 bases). V was clipped by 2 bases and J by 4 bases, with 11 bases between them. The CDR3 has 14 amino acids. CDR1 and CDR2 (germline): MNHEY, SVGAGI.

The chain is built from TRBV4-1 and TRBJ2-1, with D hard to call. Per the germline V gene, CDR1 is MGHRA and CDR2 is YSYEKL. This CDR3 region has 12 residues. The V gene lost 1 base and the J gene lost 9 bases, with 7 bases spanning the gap. The CDR3 sequence is CASSQVLTEQFF. The CDR3 DNA reads TGCGCCAGCAGCCAAGTGCTTACTGAGCAGTTCTTC.

The chain is built from TRBV5-1 and TRBJ2-7; TRBD2 matches 12 bases. Germline V gene data show CDR1 as SGHRS and CDR2 as YFSETQ. CDR3 length equals 18 residues. Germline trimming cut 0 bases from V and 4 bases from J; bases unmatched to any gene: 11. The CDR3 reads CASSLGLAGDLEEYEQYF. DNA for the CDR3: TGCGCCAGCAGCTTGGGACTAGCGGGAGACTTAGAAGAGTACGAGCAGTACTTC.

This chain joins TRBV6-5 and TRBJ2-1; D gene uncertain. The ends were cut back, 2 bases at V and 5 bases at J, with 7 bases in the middle. The CDR3 consists of 13 residues. The germline V gene encodes CDR1 MNHEY and CDR2 SVGAGI. The CDR3 nucleotides are TGTGCCAGCAGTTACGGCGTGGACAATGAGCAGTTCTTC. As protein: CASSYGVDNEQFF.

The gene calls are TRBV19 and TRBJ1-1; D unclear. Germline assignment: CDR1 LNHDA and CDR2 SQIVND (reference sequence). CDR3 size: 14 residues. The V end lost 1 base, the J end lost 5 bases, and 11 bases lay between the germline ends. This CDR3 reads CASSIARPETEAFF. Here the CDR3 DNA reads TGTGCCAGTAGTATAGCCCGCCCGGAGACTGAAGCTTTCTTT.

V usage is TRBV11-2 and J usage is TRBJ1-1; TRBD1 agrees at 8 bases. V lost 3 bases, J lost 6 bases, and 6 bases stayed unmatched. The CDR3 runs 14 residues. The germline CDR1 and CDR2 sequences are SGHAT and FQNNGV. CDR3 DNA: TGTGCCAGCAGCTTCGACAGGGGATCCGCTGAAGCTTTCTTT. Translating gives CASSFDRGSAEAFF.

V is TRBV7-8 and J is TRBJ1-3; D is perhaps TRBD1 (6 bases). V shed 4 bases and J shed 3 bases, with 16 bases lying between them. This CDR3 is 16 amino acids long. CDR1 and CDR2 from the germline V gene are SGHVS and FQNEAQ. CDR3: CASSSAGGASGNTIYF. CDR3 nucleotides: TGTGCCAGCAGCTCGGCGGGGGGCGCAAGTGGAAACACCATATATTTT.

The chain combines TRBV5-1 with TRBJ1-2; D perhaps matches TRBD1 (5 bases). The CDR3 extends over 15 amino acids. Germline loops: CDR1 SGHRS, CDR2 YFSETQ. V was shortened by 4 bases and J by 4 bases, with 17 bases between the two germline ends. Here the CDR3 DNA reads TGCGCCAGCAGCCACGCTTTCGACAGCTTCTATGGCTACACCTTC. Protein: CASSHAFDSFYGYTF.

A single count supports this clone. The chain recombines TRBV27 with TRBJ2-1; D is undetermined. CDR3 length equals 16 residues. CDR1 and CDR2 (germline): MNHEY, SMNVEV (reference sequence). V was clipped by 6 bases and J by 3 bases, with 18 bases between them. The CDR3 nucleotides are TGTGCCAGCAGGCACCCCATAGGAGCTTTCTACAATGAGCAGTTCTTC. Amino acids: CASRHPIGAFYNEQFF.

The chain uses TRBV27 and TRBJ1-2; D not certain. The CDR3 sequence is 13 residues long. V was cut by 7 bases and J by 7 bases, with 16 bases left in between. Looked up from germline, CDR1 is MNHEY and CDR2 is SMNVEV (reference sequence). CDR3 region: CASTLSPGLGYTF. CDR3 sequence (DNA): TGTGCCAGCACTCTCTCGCCCGGGCTTGGCTACACCTTC.

This rearrangement joins TRBV14 to TRBJ2-5; no reliable D call. The germline V gene encodes CDR1 SGHDN and CDR2 FVKESK. V was clipped by 3 bases and J by 5 bases, with 10 bases between them. This CDR3 region has 13 residues. The CDR3 spells CASSHEVTETQYF. The CDR3 region has the DNA TGTGCCAGCAGCCATGAAGTGACGGAGACCCAGTACTTC.

The J gene is TRBJ2-5, the V gene TRBV5-1; 13 bases line up with TRBD2. The CDR3 runs to 18 residues. CDR1 is SGHRS, CDR2 YFSETQ, per germline. V trimming: 3 bases; J trimming: 0 bases; junction bases outside the gene matches: 8. CDR3 sequence reads: CASSSSGLAGLYQETQYF. As DNA, the CDR3 is TGCGCCAGCAGCTCCTCGGGACTAGCGGGATTGTACCAAGAGACCCAGTACTTC.

The rearrangement links TRBV2 to TRBJ2-5; TRBD1 matches 11 bases. Trimming at V came to 8 bases and at J to 4 bases, leaving 3 bases not matched to a gene. Germline-derived CDR1 and CDR2 are SNHLY and FYNNEI. The CDR3 consists of 13 residues. This CDR3 reads CASWGQGGETQYF. As DNA, the CDR3 is TGTGCCAGCTGGGGACAGGGGGGAGAGACCCAGTACTTC.

The chain carries TRBV2 and TRBJ2-5; weak D call: TRBD1 (5 bases). The J call may be incorrect, as the DNA end agrees better with TRBJ2-7. This CDR3 contains 13 residues. Germline CDR1 and CDR2: SNHLY and FYNNEI. This CDR3 reads CASRQESSYEQYF. CDR3 DNA sequence: TGTGCCAGCAGACAGGAAAGCTCCTACGAGCAGTACTTC.

The chain uses TRBV19 and TRBJ2-1; possible D gene TRBD2, 6 bases. Trimming stripped 0 bases from V and 5 bases from J, with 11 bases between. Germline CDR1 and CDR2: LNHDA and SQIVND (reference sequence). The CDR3 has 15 residues. CDR3 nucleotides: TGTGCCAGTAGTATAGAAGCTAGCGTCGACAATGAGCAGTTCTTC. This sequence encodes CASSIEASVDNEQFF.

The rearrangement joins TRBV29-1 to TRBJ2-1; weak D call: TRBD2 (5 bases). V was clipped by 5 bases and J by 3 bases, with 17 bases between them. The CDR3 has 15 amino acids. The germline gives CDR1 SQVTM, CDR2 ANQGSEA. The DNA for the CDR3 is TGCAGCGTTTGGAGCGGAGCCCATAACTACAATGAGCAGTTCTTC. Protein sequence: CSVWSGAHNYNEQFF.

The V call is TRBV29-1, the J call TRBJ1-2; 11 nucleotides line up with TRBD1. The CDR3 has 17 residues. Germline assignment: CDR1 SQVTM and CDR2 ANQGSEA. J lost 3 bases, V lost 1 base, and 10 bases had no gene match. The CDR3 protein is CSVEAGQGARGDYGYTF. The CDR3 DNA follows: TGCAGCGTTGAAGCCGGACAGGGGGCGCGGGGAGACTATGGCTACACCTTC.

This rearrangement joins TRBV2 to TRBJ2-7; 11 bases agree with TRBD2. CDR3 length equals 13 residues. V dropped 8 bases and J dropped 3; count of bases not matched to a gene: 3. CDR1 SNHLY and CDR2 FYNNEI come from the germline V gene. The CDR3 DNA follows: TGTGCCAGCTCCGGGACTAGCGGCTACGAGCAGTACTTC. This sequence encodes CASSGTSGYEQYF.

This chain connects TRBV15 to TRBJ1-5; D call uncertain. The CDR3 loop spans 12 amino acids. In germline, CDR1 is LNHNV, CDR2 YYDKDF (reference sequence). V was trimmed by 3 bases and J by 5 bases, leaving 5 bases between them. The CDR3 DNA reads TGTGCCACCAGCAGCGGGGATCAGCCCCAGCATTTT. It codes for CATSSGDQPQHF.

The chain links TRBV19 to TRBJ1-4, with no clear D. Germline CDR1 and CDR2: LNHDA and SQIVND (reference sequence). Trimming removed 5 bases at V and 7 bases at J, with 20 bases between. The CDR3 is 16 amino acids. CDR3 sequence reads: CASSHLPVKRSEKLFF. The CDR3 nucleotides read TGTGCCAGTAGTCACTTGCCGGTGAAACGTAGTGAAAAACTGTTTTTT.

The CDR3 DNA follows: TGCGCCAGCAGCTTTGGCCTAGCGGGAGGGGCGGCGGACTCCTACAATGAGCAGTTCTTC. This codes for CASSFGLAGGAADSYNEQFF. The rearrangement joins TRBV5-1 to TRBJ2-1; the match to TRBD2 covers 12 bases. Trimming cost V 2 bases and J 0 bases; bases outside gene matches: 12. The CDR3 is 20 residues long. Looked up from germline, CDR1 is SGHRS and CDR2 is YFSETQ.

The chain links TRBV27 to TRBJ2-3; D call uncertain. Trimming stripped 2 bases from V and 2 bases from J, with 8 bases between. CDR1 MNHEY and CDR2 SMNVEV come from the germline V gene (reference sequence). CDR3 length: 14 residues. The CDR3 coding sequence is TGTGCCAGCAGTTTAGGGCAGAACACAGATACGCAGTATTTT. It codes for CASSLGQNTDTQYF.

V gene TRBV12-5 combines with J gene TRBJ1-3; TRBD1 matches at 8 bases. Losses at the gene ends were 4 bases for V and 7 bases for J; bases not matched to a gene: 6. Germline CDR1 LGHNT, CDR2 FRNRAP. The CDR3 is 14 amino acids. CDR3 protein: CASGWTGSRNTIYF. CDR3 DNA: TGTGCTAGTGGTTGGACAGGGTCCCGGAACACCATATATTTT.

In this sample, this clone turned up a few times. The chain combines TRBV6-1 with TRBJ1-4; unclear D gene. The V gene lost 0 bases and the J gene lost 2 bases, with 7 bases spanning the gap. The CDR3 has 15 residues. Per the germline V gene, CDR1 is MNHNS and CDR2 is SASEGT. In DNA, the CDR3 is TGTGCCAGCAGTGAAGCTTACTCCACTAATGAAAAACTGTTTTTT. Translated: CASSEAYSTNEKLFF.

The chain recombines TRBV29-1 with TRBJ1-2, with TRBD1 identical over 8 bases. This CDR3 has 13 residues. Germline values: CDR1 SQVTM, CDR2 ANQGSEA. With 4 bases clipped from V and 6 bases from J, the junction kept 7 bases outside the gene matches. CDR3 nucleotides: TGCAGCGTTGCGGGACAGGCGGATAATGGCTACACCTTC. Amino acid sequence: CSVAGQADNGYTF.

This clone is a singleton in its sample. The rearrangement joins TRBV4-1 to TRBJ1-5, with 8 nucleotides matching TRBD1. The germline V gene encodes CDR1 MGHRA and CDR2 YSYEKL. The CDR3 sequence is 16 residues long. V dropped 1 base and J dropped 2; count of bases not matched to a gene: 4. CDR3 bases: TGCGCCAGCAGCCAAGGGTCAGGGGGCGGCAATCAGCCCCAGCATTTT. It yields the protein CASSQGSGGGNQPQHF.

The V gene is TRBV11-2, the J gene TRBJ1-2, with 11 bases fitting TRBD1. Germline assignment: CDR1 SGHAT and CDR2 FQNNGV. J was trimmed by 2 bases and V by 4 bases; bases with no gene match: 0. The CDR3 spans 14 residues. The CDR3: CASSWDRGNYGYTF. The CDR3 bases are TGTGCCAGCAGCTGGGACAGGGGGAACTATGGCTACACCTTC.

This chain connects TRBV9 to TRBJ2-5, with D perhaps assigned TRBD1 or TRBD2 (5 bases each). The CDR3 runs 15 residues. The V end lost 3 bases, the J end lost 7 bases, and 19 bases lay between the germline ends. Germline V gene data show CDR1 as SGDLS and CDR2 as YYNGEE. The CDR3 sequence is CASSGGEGTRGTQYF. The CDR3 DNA reads TGTGCCAGCAGCGGTGGAGAGGGAACAAGGGGGACCCAGTACTTC.

The rearrangement links TRBV5-4 to TRBJ1-2; no clear D. CDR1 and CDR2 (germline): SGHNT, YYREEE (reference sequence). Trimming stripped 0 bases from V and 2 bases from J, with 8 bases between. CDR3 size: 14 residues. The CDR3 DNA reads TGTGCCAGCAGCTTGGAGGCACCGAACTATGGCTACACCTTC. Residues: CASSLEAPNYGYTF. Full variable domain (rest looked up from reference TRBV5-4 and TRBJ1-2): ETGVTQSPTHLIKTRGQQVTLRCSSQSGHNTVSWYQQALGQGPQFIFQYYREEENGRGNFPPRFSGLQFPNYSSELNVNALELDDSALYLCASSLEAPNYGYTFGSGTRLTVV.

The rearrangement links TRBV9 to TRBJ2-7, with TRBD1 matching over 7 bases. Germline lookup yields CDR1 SGDLS and CDR2 YYNGEE. V gave up 2 bases and J gave up 5 bases; unmatched junction bases: 7. The CDR3 runs to 14 residues. The CDR3 sequence is CASSVGQETHEQYF. The CDR3 DNA is TGTGCCAGCAGCGTCGGACAGGAGACCCACGAGCAGTACTTC. The full variable domain, in which reference TRBV9 and TRBJ2-7 provide the parts outside the CDR3, is DSGVTQTPKHLITATGQRVTLRCSPRSGDLSVYWYQQSLDQGLQFLIQYYNGEERAKGNILERFSAQQFPDLHSELNLSSLELGDSALYFCASSVGQETHEQYFGPGTRLTVT.